The sequence of this T cell receptor (beta chain) was determined in a study of T cell responses to AZD1222 COVID-19 vaccine. Study findings and constraints: Nearly half of spike-specific TCRs reportedly target variant regions that are unmutated in the B.1.351 and B.1.1.7 variants.

The germline V gene has CDR1 LNHDA and CDR2 SQIVND (reference sequence). This CDR3 is 14 amino acids long. Losses at the gene ends were 5 bases for V and 2 bases for J; bases not matched to a gene: 3. Sequencing used immunoSEQ multiplex PCR; TCRdb keeps in-frame clones, though not all of them. Here the sample spans 150,000 to 200,000 clones, 90% to 95% being singletons. To note about this clone: Its antigen remains unknown.

This receptor was identified in an adult who received the AZD1222 COVID-19 vaccine. The source was peripheral blood, collected 28 days after the second AZD1222 dose. This rearrangement joins TRBV19 to TRBJ2-7; TRBD1 agrees at 10 bases. The CDR3 loop is CASSAGTGAYEQYF. The CDR3 DNA reads TGTGCCAGTAGTGCCGGGACAGGGGCCTACGAGCAGTACTTC.